Below are 25 T cell receptor beta chains sequenced from a single sample in a study of OX40 agonist ivuxolimab in advanced cancers. Assay: immunoSEQ multiplex PCR; the TCRdb copy retains only in-frame clones and omits some. The repertoire includes 43,000 or so clones, roughly 90% of them detected once, and 0.85% to 1.2% sits in the top ten. The sequencing here drew on CD4+ or CD8+ T cells sorted from blood, taken in a trial of the OX40 agonist ivuxolimab. These receptors originate from an adult with an advanced solid tumor such as melanoma, head and neck, liver or kidney cancer.

The V and J genes are TRBV6-5 and TRBJ2-5, with D possibly matching TRBD2 (6 bases). CDR1 and CDR2 (germline): MNHEY, SVGAGI. The CDR3 has 15 residues. Trimming took off 4 bases at V and 3 bases at J, with 15 bases between the two ends. CDR3 protein: CASSSPPGLEETQYF. The CDR3 nucleotides read TGTGCCAGCAGTTCTCCGCCGGGACTTGAAGAGACCCAGTACTTC.

This clone appeared a single time. V usage is TRBV6-6 and J usage is TRBJ2-1; TRBD2 agrees at 7 bases. There are 15 residues in the CDR3. Germline CDR1 is MNHNY and CDR2 is SVGAGI (reference sequence). V was pared by 6 bases and J by 3 bases, with 8 bases of the junction left unmatched. The DNA for the CDR3 is TGTGCCAGCAGCCAGCGACTAGCAAGCTACAATGAGCAGTTCTTC. It codes for CASSQRLASYNEQFF.

V and J are TRBV14 and TRBJ2-7; D gene uncertain. The V gene lost 4 bases and the J gene lost 6 bases, with 13 bases spanning the gap. Germline values: CDR1 SGHDN, CDR2 FVKESK. The CDR3 runs 13 residues. This CDR3 reads CASSPHPLVEQYF. CDR3 DNA: TGTGCCAGCAGCCCTCACCCCCTGGTCGAGCAGTACTTC.

The rearrangement joins TRBV19 to TRBJ2-1; 10 bases agree with TRBD2. The length of the CDR3 is 15 residues. With V trimmed by 8 bases and J by 4 bases, 8 bases remained unmatched. Germline lookup yields CDR1 LNHDA and CDR2 SQIVND (reference sequence). In nucleotides, the CDR3 is TGTGCCAGTCACTCCGGGACTAGCGTGTACAATGAGCAGTTCTTC. Translated: CASHSGTSVYNEQFF.

This chain connects TRBV5-4 to TRBJ2-2; a weak D match, TRBD2 (5 bases). CDR3 length: 15 residues. The V gene lost 4 bases and the J gene lost 4 bases, with 14 bases spanning the gap. From germline, CDR1 is SGHNT and CDR2 YYREEE (reference sequence). The CDR3 loop reads CASSPRERITGELFF. The DNA of the CDR3 is TGTGCCAGCAGCCCTAGGGAGAGAATCACCGGGGAGCTGTTTTTT.

V is TRBV30 and J is TRBJ2-3; D unclear. Germline CDR1 is GTSNPN and CDR2 is SVGIG (reference sequence). Trimming pared 0 bases from V and 5 bases from J, leaving 0 bases between. The CDR3 has 10 amino acids. The CDR3 DNA sequence: TGTGCCTGGAGTGTAGATACGCAGTATTTT. Its protein product is CAWSVDTQYF.

The chain has TRBV4-1 and TRBJ2-7; 8 bases line up with TRBD2. The germline V gene has CDR1 MGHRA and CDR2 YSYEKL. The CDR3 runs to 16 residues. The J segment lost 6 bases and the V segment lost 2 bases, leaving 12 bases of the junction unmatched. The CDR3 coding sequence is TGCGCCAGCAGCCAATCTGGCGGGAGGACAACCCGCGAGCAGTACTTC. Residues: CASSQSGGRTTREQYF.

The chain couples TRBV27 to TRBJ2-3; 14 nucleotides agree with TRBD2. Per germline, CDR1 MNHEY and CDR2 SMNVEV (reference sequence). The CDR3 sequence is 17 residues long. With 5 bases clipped from V and 5 bases from J, the junction kept 9 bases outside the gene matches. The CDR3: CASSPQTGTSGRDTQYF. CDR3 coding DNA: TGTGCCAGCAGTCCTCAAACCGGGACTAGCGGGAGAGATACGCAGTATTTT.

The gene calls are TRBV7-8 and TRBJ2-2, with D possibly being TRBD1 or TRBD2 (6 bases each). Trimming cost V 0 bases and J 1 base, with 9 bases left between them. This CDR3 region has 16 residues. Germline V gene data show CDR1 as SGHVS and CDR2 as FQNEAQ. The CDR3 here is CASSLAGGGNTGELFF. The CDR3 nucleotides read TGTGCCAGCAGCTTAGCGGGGGGCGGGAACACCGGGGAGCTGTTTTTT.

The V call is TRBV15, the J call TRBJ2-5; 9 nucleotides agree with TRBD2. Germline lookup yields CDR1 LNHNV and CDR2 YYDKDF (reference sequence). The junction had 13 bases not matched to a gene; V was cut back by 4 bases and J by 4 bases. This CDR3 is built from 17 residues. The CDR3 protein is CATSTKYSGSAGETQYF. The DNA for the CDR3 is TGTGCCACCAGCACTAAATATAGCGGGAGTGCGGGAGAGACCCAGTACTTC.

This chain links TRBV9 with TRBJ1-2, with a tentative D call TRBD1 (5 bases). The V gene lost 6 bases and the J gene lost 4 bases, with 16 bases spanning the gap. Germline CDR1 reads SGDLS; CDR2 reads YYNGEE. The CDR3 loop spans 14 amino acids. Here the CDR3 DNA reads TGTGCCAGCAACCCCGAGGGGTGGGGCTATGGCTACACCTTC. Translation gives CASNPEGWGYGYTF.

This chain connects TRBV7-8 to TRBJ2-5; possibly TRBD2 for D (6 bases). The CDR3 totals 14 residues. V gave up 4 bases and J gave up 5 bases, with 14 bases separating them. Germline-derived CDR1 and CDR2 are SGHVS and FQNEAQ. CDR3 coding DNA: TGTGCCAGCAGCTATGGGACTTCAAGGGAGACCCAGTACTTC. Translated: CASSYGTSRETQYF.

V is TRBV4-2 and J is TRBJ2-3, with D possibly TRBD2 on 5 matching bases. The germline V gene has CDR1 LGHNA and CDR2 YNFKEQ. V was pared by 0 bases and J by 6 bases, with 13 bases between. The CDR3 loop spans 15 amino acids. This CDR3 reads CASSQERGVKDTQYF. In DNA form, the CDR3 reads TGTGCCAGCAGCCAAGAACGGGGAGTAAAGGATACGCAGTATTTT.

The chain links TRBV4-3 to TRBJ1-1, with 10 bases identical to TRBD1. In germline, CDR1 is LGHNA, CDR2 YSLEER. V lost 4 bases, J lost 5 bases, and 7 bases stayed unmatched. This CDR3 is built from 15 residues. CDR3 in DNA: TGCGCCAGCAGCCCCCAGGGGGGACAGGGGACTGAAGCTTTCTTT. Translation: CASSPQGGQGTEAFF.

This clone was observed a handful of times. This chain links TRBV20-1 with TRBJ1-2, with unresolved D. Germline CDR1 DFQATT, CDR2 SNEGSKA (reference sequence). The CDR3 totals 11 residues. V was shortened by 6 bases and J by 2 bases, with 7 bases between the two germline ends. The CDR3 here is CSAPKNYGYTF. CDR3 nucleotide sequence: TGCAGTGCCCCAAAAAACTATGGCTACACCTTC.

The V and J genes are TRBV6-5 and TRBJ1-1; D perhaps matches TRBD1 (5 bases). With 8 bases removed from V and 5 bases from J, the gap between germline ends came to 15 bases. CDR1 is MNHEY, CDR2 SVGAGI, per germline. The CDR3 is 13 residues long. The CDR3: CASRRGEGTEAFF. The CDR3 DNA sequence: TGTGCCAGCCGTAGGGGCGAGGGGACTGAAGCTTTCTTT.

V usage is TRBV5-4 and J usage is TRBJ2-3; 9 nucleotides match TRBD2. J was trimmed by 4 bases and V by 3 bases; bases with no gene match: 12. This CDR3 contains 17 residues. Germline loops: CDR1 SGHNT, CDR2 YYREEE (reference sequence). The CDR3 sequence: CASSYSSGAPLADTQYF. CDR3 DNA sequence: TGTGCCAGCAGCTACTCTAGCGGGGCCCCGTTGGCAGATACGCAGTATTTT.

The chain recombines TRBV7-9 with TRBJ2-5, with TRBD2 matching over 10 bases. CDR1 and CDR2 (germline): SEHNR, FQNEAQ (reference sequence). Losses at the gene ends were 4 bases for V and 4 bases for J; bases not matched to a gene: 6. The CDR3 has 15 residues. CDR3 region: CASSSSGRAGETQYF. The CDR3 bases are TGTGCCAGCAGCTCCAGCGGGAGGGCCGGAGAGACCCAGTACTTC.

The chain is built from TRBV7-6 and TRBJ2-5; D is possibly TRBD1 or TRBD2 (5 bases each). This CDR3 comprises 14 residues. Germline V gives CDR1 SGHVS, CDR2 FNYEAQ. The V gene lost 10 bases and the J gene lost 5 bases, with 20 bases spanning the gap. The CDR3 bases are TGTGCCACCAACTTCGACGGGACGGGTGAGACCCAGTACTTC. Protein product: CATNFDGTGETQYF.

This clone appeared once. The chain carries TRBV25-1 and TRBJ2-1; possibly TRBD1 or TRBD2 for D (5 bases each). The CDR3 runs 15 residues. Germline CDR1 reads MGHDK; CDR2 reads SYGVNS. The germline V and J ends were trimmed by 4 bases and 4 bases, with 14 bases remaining between them. For the CDR3, the DNA is TGTGCCAGCAGTGTTGAGGGACCAGGATACAATGAGCAGTTCTTC. Amino acids: CASSVEGPGYNEQFF.

This chain connects TRBV18 to TRBJ2-3; D is ambiguous. There are 14 residues in the CDR3. CDR1 is KGHSH, CDR2 LQKENI, per germline. With 3 bases removed from V and 4 bases from J, the gap between germline ends came to 11 bases. The CDR3 DNA sequence: TGTGCCAGCTCACCCCCCTTTGGGTCAGATACGCAGTATTTT. Translation gives CASSPPFGSDTQYF. The entire variable domain, with the rest obtained from reference TRBV18 and TRBJ2-3, is as follows: NAGVMQNPRHLVRRRGQEARLRCSPMKGHSHVYWYRQLPEEGLKFMVYLQKENIIDESGMPKERFSAEFPKEGPSILRIQQVVRGDSAAYFCASSPPFGSDTQYFGPGTRLTVL.

The gene calls are TRBV10-1 and TRBJ2-1, with TRBD1 as a possible D gene (6 bases). CDR3 length: 15 amino acids. Germline V CDR1 and CDR2: WNHNN, SYGVQD (reference sequence). V gave up 7 bases and J gave up 6 bases, with 19 bases separating them. The CDR3 is CASINSGVGGNEQFF. CDR3 DNA sequence: TGCGCCAGCATAAACTCAGGGGTTGGTGGCAATGAGCAGTTCTTC.

This rearrangement joins TRBV7-6 to TRBJ2-7, with 7 bases aligning to TRBD1. The V gene's germline CDR1 is SGHVS and CDR2 FNYEAQ. The trim removed 5 bases at V and 7 bases at J, leaving 5 bases unmatched. The CDR3 totals 12 residues. For the CDR3, the DNA is TGTGCCAGCAGCGACAGGGCGAGGGAGCAGTACTTC. Amino acid sequence: CASSDRAREQYF.

This chain uses TRBV19 with TRBJ2-5; no firm D call. V was trimmed by 3 bases and J by 0 bases, leaving 14 bases between them. CDR3 length: 16 residues. Germline lookup yields CDR1 LNHDA and CDR2 SQIVND (reference sequence). In DNA, the CDR3 is TGTGCCAGTAGTATGGGGTTTTCCATGTACCAAGAGACCCAGTACTTC. It translates to CASSMGFSMYQETQYF.

The V and J genes are TRBV28 and TRBJ2-7; D tentatively fits TRBD1 or TRBD2 (6 bases each). This CDR3 comprises 15 residues. Trimming left V 2 bases short and J 0 bases short, with 11 bases between. Looked up from germline, CDR1 is MDHEN and CDR2 is SYDVKM. The CDR3 sequence: CASSLRGAYSYEQYF. DNA of the CDR3: TGTGCCAGCAGTTTAAGGGGGGCCTACTCCTACGAGCAGTACTTC.